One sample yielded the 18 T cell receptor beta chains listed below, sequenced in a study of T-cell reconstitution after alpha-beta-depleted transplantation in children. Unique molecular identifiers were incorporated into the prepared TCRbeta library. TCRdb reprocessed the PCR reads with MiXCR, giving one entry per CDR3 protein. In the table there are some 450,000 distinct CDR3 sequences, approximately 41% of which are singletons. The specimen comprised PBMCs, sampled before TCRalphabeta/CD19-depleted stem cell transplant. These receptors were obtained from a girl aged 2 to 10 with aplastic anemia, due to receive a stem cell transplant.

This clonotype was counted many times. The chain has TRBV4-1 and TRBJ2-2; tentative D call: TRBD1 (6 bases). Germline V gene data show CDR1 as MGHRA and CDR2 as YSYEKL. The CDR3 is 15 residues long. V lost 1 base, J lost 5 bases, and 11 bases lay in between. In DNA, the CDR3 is TGCGCCAGCAGCCAAGCAGGGGTTGGGACCGGGGAGCTGTTTTTT. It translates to CASSQAGVGTGELFF.

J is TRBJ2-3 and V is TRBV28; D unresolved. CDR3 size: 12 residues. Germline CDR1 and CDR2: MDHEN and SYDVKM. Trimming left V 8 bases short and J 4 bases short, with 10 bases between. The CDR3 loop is CASLAGPDTQYF. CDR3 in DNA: TGTGCCAGCTTGGCCGGGCCAGATACGCAGTATTTT.

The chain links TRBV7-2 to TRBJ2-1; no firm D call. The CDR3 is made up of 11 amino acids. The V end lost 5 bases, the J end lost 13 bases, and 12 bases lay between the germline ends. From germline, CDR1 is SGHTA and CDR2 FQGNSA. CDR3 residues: CASSVAVIQFF. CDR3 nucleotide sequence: TGTGCCAGCAGCGTCGCCGTTATTCAGTTCTTC.

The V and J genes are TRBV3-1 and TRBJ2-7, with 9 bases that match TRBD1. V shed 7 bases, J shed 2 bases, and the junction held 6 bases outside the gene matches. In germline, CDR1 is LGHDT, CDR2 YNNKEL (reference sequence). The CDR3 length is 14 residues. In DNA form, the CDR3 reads TGTGCCAGCAATACAGGGGGCTCCCCCTACGAGCAGTACTTC. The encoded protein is CASNTGGSPYEQYF.

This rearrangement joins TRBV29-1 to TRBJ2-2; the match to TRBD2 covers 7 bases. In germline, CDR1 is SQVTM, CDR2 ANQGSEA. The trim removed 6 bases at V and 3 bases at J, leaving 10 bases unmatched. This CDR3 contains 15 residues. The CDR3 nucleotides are TGCAGCGTCGGGAGGTGGGGTTCGGACACCGGGGAGCTGTTTTTT. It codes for CSVGRWGSDTGELFF.

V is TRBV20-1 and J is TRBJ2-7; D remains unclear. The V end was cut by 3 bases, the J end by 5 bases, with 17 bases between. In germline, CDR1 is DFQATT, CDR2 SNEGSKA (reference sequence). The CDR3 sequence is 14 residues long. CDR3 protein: CSASPPGSNHEQYF. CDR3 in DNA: TGCAGTGCTAGTCCCCCCGGCAGCAACCACGAGCAGTACTTC.

This chain's CDR3 is CATSGLTREEQFF. For the CDR3, the DNA is TGTGCCACCAGCGGTTTAACCAGGGAGGAGCAGTTCTTC. The V gene is TRBV15, the J gene TRBJ2-1, with D possibly being TRBD1 or TRBD2 (5 bases each). Germline V CDR1 and CDR2: LNHNV, YYDKDF (reference sequence). Trimming took 5 bases from V and 10 from J, leaving 15 bases between them. The CDR3 has 13 residues.

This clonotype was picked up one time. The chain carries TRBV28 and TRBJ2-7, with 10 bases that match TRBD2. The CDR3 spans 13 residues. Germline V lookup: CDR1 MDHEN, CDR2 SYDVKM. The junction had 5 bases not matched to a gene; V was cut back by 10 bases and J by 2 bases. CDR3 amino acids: CATYGTSAYEQYF. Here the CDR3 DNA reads TGTGCCACCTATGGGACTAGCGCCTACGAGCAGTACTTC.

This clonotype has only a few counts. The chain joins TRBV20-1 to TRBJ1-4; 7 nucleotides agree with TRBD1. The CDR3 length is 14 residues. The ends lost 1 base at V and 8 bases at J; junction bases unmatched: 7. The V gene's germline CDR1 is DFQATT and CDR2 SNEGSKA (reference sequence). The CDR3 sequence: CSARGTGEWEKLFF. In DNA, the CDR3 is TGCAGTGCTAGAGGAACAGGGGAGTGGGAAAAACTGTTTTTT.

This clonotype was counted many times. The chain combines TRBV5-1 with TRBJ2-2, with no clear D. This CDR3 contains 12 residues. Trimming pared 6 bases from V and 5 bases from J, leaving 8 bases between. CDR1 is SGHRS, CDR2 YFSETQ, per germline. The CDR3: CASIDGTGELFF. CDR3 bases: TGCGCCAGCATCGATGGGACCGGGGAGCTGTTTTTT. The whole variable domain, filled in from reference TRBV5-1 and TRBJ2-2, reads KAGVTQTPRYLIKTRGQQVTLSCSPISGHRSVSWYQQTPGQGLQFLFEYFSETQRNKGNFPGRFSGRQFSNSRSEMNVSTLELGDSALYLCASIDGTGELFFGEGSRLTVL.

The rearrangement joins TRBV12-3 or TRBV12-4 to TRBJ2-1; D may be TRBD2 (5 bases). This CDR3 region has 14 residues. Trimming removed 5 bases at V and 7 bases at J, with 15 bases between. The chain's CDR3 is CASSPRGEANEQFF. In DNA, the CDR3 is TGTGCCAGCAGTCCCCGGGGAGAGGCGAATGAGCAGTTCTTC.

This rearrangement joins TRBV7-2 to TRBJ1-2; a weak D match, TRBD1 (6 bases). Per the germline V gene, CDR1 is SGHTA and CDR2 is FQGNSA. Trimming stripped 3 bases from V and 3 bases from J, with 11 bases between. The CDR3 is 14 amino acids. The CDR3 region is CASSFRGADYGYTF. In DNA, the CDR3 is TGTGCCAGCAGCTTCCGGGGGGCGGACTATGGCTACACCTTC.

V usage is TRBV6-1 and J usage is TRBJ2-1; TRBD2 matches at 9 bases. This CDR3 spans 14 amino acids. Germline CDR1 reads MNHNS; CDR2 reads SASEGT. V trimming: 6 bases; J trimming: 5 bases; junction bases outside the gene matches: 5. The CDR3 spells CASSQRGAHNEQFF. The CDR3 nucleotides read TGTGCCAGCAGCCAGCGGGGGGCCCACAATGAGCAGTTCTTC.

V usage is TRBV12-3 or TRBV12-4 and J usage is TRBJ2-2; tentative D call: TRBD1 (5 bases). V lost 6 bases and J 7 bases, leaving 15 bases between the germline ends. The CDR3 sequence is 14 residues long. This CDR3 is CASRDGRVGGELFF. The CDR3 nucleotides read TGTGCCAGCAGGGACGGCAGGGTGGGCGGGGAGCTGTTTTTT.

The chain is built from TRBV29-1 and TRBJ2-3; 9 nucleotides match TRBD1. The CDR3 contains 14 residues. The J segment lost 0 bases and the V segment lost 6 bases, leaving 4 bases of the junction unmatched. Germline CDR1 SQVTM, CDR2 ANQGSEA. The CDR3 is CSVATGGSTDTQYF. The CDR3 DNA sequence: TGCAGCGTAGCGACAGGGGGGAGCACAGATACGCAGTATTTT.

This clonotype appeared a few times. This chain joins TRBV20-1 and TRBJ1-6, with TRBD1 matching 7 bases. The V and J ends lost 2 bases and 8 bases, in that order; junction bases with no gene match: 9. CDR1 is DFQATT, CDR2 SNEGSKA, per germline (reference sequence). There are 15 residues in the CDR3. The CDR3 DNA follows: TGCAGTGCTAGAATCGGTGGACAGGTGGATTCACCCCTCCACTTT. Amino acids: CSARIGGQVDSPLHF.

The CDR3 DNA is TGTGCCATCAGGGATCAGACAGGATGGGACGAGCAGTACTTC. Its translation: CAIRDQTGWDEQYF. The V call is TRBV10-3, the J call TRBJ2-7, with a tentative D call TRBD1 (6 bases). Germline CDR1 ENHRY, CDR2 SYGVKD. The CDR3 covers 14 residues. Trimming left V 6 bases short and J 5 bases short, with 17 bases between.

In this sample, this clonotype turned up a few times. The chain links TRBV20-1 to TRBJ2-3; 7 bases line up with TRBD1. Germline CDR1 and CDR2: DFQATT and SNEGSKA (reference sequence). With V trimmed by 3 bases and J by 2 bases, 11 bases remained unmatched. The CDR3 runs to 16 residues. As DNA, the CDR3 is TGCAGTGCTAGTGGAACAGCGACAGGGAACACAGATACGCAGTATTTT. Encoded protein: CSASGTATGNTDTQYF.